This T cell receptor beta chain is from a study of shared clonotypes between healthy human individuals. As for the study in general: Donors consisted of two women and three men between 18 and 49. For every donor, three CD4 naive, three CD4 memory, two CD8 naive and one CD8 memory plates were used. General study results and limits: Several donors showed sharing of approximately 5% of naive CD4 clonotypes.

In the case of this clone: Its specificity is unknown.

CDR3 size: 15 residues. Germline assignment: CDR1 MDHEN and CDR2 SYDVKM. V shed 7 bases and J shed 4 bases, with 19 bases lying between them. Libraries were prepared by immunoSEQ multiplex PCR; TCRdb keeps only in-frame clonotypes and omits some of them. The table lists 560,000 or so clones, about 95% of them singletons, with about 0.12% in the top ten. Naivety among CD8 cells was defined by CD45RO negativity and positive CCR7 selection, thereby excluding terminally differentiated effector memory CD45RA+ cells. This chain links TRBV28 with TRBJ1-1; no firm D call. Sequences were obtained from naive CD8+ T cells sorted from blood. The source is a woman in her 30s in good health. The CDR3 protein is CASTSAGLWGTEAFF. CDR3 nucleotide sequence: TGTGCCAGCACTTCGGCAGGCTTATGGGGCACTGAAGCTTTCTTT.